Listed here is a single T cell receptor beta chain. Germline V CDR1 and CDR2: SGDLS, YYNGEE. V lost 3 bases, J lost 3 bases, and 9 bases stayed unmatched. The CDR3 length is 16 residues. Across under 25 US areas, participants ranged in age from 18 to 89 years. TCRdb's table, derived via immunoSEQ multiplex PCR, lists solely in-frame clones and lacks some. This sample has 240,000 or so clones; around 86% occur once, and the top ten carry around 3%. The sample belongs to a study of blood T cell repertoires in COVID-19. At the level of the study: PBMCs, B-cell-depleted T cells, or T cells provided the cDNA or gDNA that made up the material.

The rearrangement joins TRBV9 to TRBJ2-3; TRBD2 agrees at 8 bases. Material: PBMCs or T cells enriched from blood (not recorded which). The receptor was derived from a woman aged 40-49 years with acute COVID-19. CDR3 residues: CASSAHPGLETDTQYF. The CDR3 DNA follows: TGTGCCAGCAGCGCCCACCCGGGACTAGAGACAGATACGCAGTATTTT.